The present T cell receptor beta chain was sequenced within a study of blood T cell repertoires in COVID-19. Sequencing was performed with immunoSEQ multiplex PCR; in TCRdb, only in-frame clones are kept and a portion is missing. The table has nearly 80,000 clones, around 80% seen once. The germline gives CDR1 MNHEY, CDR2 SVGAGI. The junction had 0 bases not matched to a gene; V was cut back by 5 bases and J by 2 bases. The CDR3 covers 13 residues. The sequence derives from a woman aged 70-85 years with acute or convalescent COVID-19. J is TRBJ2-7 and V is TRBV6-5; 10 bases match TRBD2. Source material: peripheral blood. The CDR3 bases are TGTGCCAGCAGTACTAGCGGGGCCTACGAGCAGTACTTC. It encodes CASSTSGAYEQYF.